This T cell receptor (beta chain) stems from a study of T cell repertoires in cytomegalovirus infection. Study information: A matching HLA type, together with CMV infection, was signaled by public TCR beta signatures. Study results and caveats: HLA-C-restricted CMV clonotypes gave the most frequent clonotype in two of eight donors. There were carriers of CMV plus the relevant HLA, and cumulative public TCR beta family frequency identified them.

TCRdb re-analysed the reads in MiXCR, keeping a single row per CDR3 protein. The profile covers roughly 190,000 distinct CDR3 sequences, with approximately 9.6% appearing a single time and about 4.6% taken by the ten largest. The V end lost 1 base, the J end lost 4 bases, and 12 bases lay between the germline ends. Germline V gene sequence: CDR1 KGHDR, CDR2 SFDVKD. The CDR3 sequence is 16 residues long. In its sample, this clonotype was seen a few times. What it binds is unknown. The receptor's source is a human donor in good health (CMV status not recorded). Some clones in this sample may be carry-over from other donors' samples. V usage is TRBV24-1 and J usage is TRBJ2-2, with a weak D call TRBD2 (5 bases). The sequencing sample was made of PBMCs. DNA for the CDR3: TGTGCCACCAGTGATTTCGGGAAAGGGCCCACCGGGGAGCTGTTTTTT. It encodes CATSDFGKGPTGELFF.